This entry features one TCR beta chain sequence. No antigen is known for it. The germline V gene encodes CDR1 DFQATT and CDR2 SNEGSKA (reference sequence). The CDR3 totals 12 residues. Trimming cost V 3 bases and J 1 base, with 7 bases left between them. This record comes from a study of blood T cells in healthy people across ages. Overall study findings and caveats: More naive CD4+ cells and higher diversity were found in long-lived than in aged donors.

PCR was performed a second time for about 7 to 12 cycles using a sample-barcoded 5' primer and a J-beta primer mix. One entry per CDR3 protein, called by TCRdb with MiXCR from the 5' RACE reads. Counted here are 1 million or so distinct CDR3 sequences, approximately 25% occurring once; the ten biggest clones make up about 0.8%. This same sample was also part of a study on T cells of mothers and their children. That report notes: Three healthy Caucasian mothers, along with their six children, served as the donors. Each child gave about 3 million TCR beta CDR3 reads (each mother, over 9.5 million).

Sequencing used blood. The receptor's source is a girl aged 2-10 years in good health. The V gene is TRBV20-1, the J gene TRBJ2-7; D gene uncertain. The CDR3 reads CSASEQSYEQYF. As DNA, the CDR3 is TGCAGTGCTAGTGAACAGTCCTACGAGCAGTACTTC.